This T cell receptor beta chain is drawn from a study of blood T cell repertoires in COVID-19 (dated by TCRdb to between 2020 and 2021). Turning to the overall study: Collaborator samples came from the United States, Italy and Spain and covered acute and convalescent phases of COVID-19. The prospective study material was composed of cDNA or gDNA derived from T cells, B-cell-depleted T cells, or PBMCs. Subjects who had been exposed to COVID-19, were actively infected with it, or had recovered from it provided the deeply sampled blood TCRbeta repertoires that made up the dataset. The repertoires were released in a freely available public database meant as a resource for research on the immune response to SARS-CoV-2. The samples were drawn from two sources: the first 160 participants of the ongoing ImmuneRACE study, and 1,000 to 1,500 subjects contributed by 6 global collaborators. A de-identified subject ID, COVID-19 status, age in years and sex were almost always included in the sample metadata. Where available, HLA class I and class II types were obtained from metadata supplied by the sample provider rather than from assay-based typing.

General conclusions and limits of the study: The amount of clinical and demographic metadata varied by source and participant and was provided uncurated.

TCRbeta CDR3 regions were amplified from genomic DNA using the immunoSEQ Assay, a bias-controlled multiplex PCR. Per the original workflow: Within the assay, amplification of reference gene primers was used to estimate how many nucleated cells each sample contained. To quantify the absolute abundance of each unique TCRbeta CDR3 rearrangement, sequence reads were collapsed and filtered. For each sample, productive Simpson clonality was calculated as the square root of Simpson's diversity index over productive rearrangements. Entries here come from immuneACCESS through TCRdb and include only in-frame sequences with V and J called. Some clones fail to appear in such tables; in the studies checked, an unresolved V gene covers under half of the shortfall, and the cause of the remainder is unknown. That table supplies the V and J calls and clone size; D and trimming were determined from the DNA. The sample records more than 300,000 clones, approximately 90% of which are singletons. Jointly, the top ten make up 0.8% to 0.9% of the sample.

This clone appeared once. Its antigen has not been determined. Base-call qualities are not available, and no considerably larger clone is one nucleotide away. From the germline V gene, CDR1 is SGDLS and CDR2 is YYNGEE. Between the V and J ends, shortened by 4 bases and 7 bases respectively, the junction contains 18 bases. Reading from cysteine to phenylalanine, the CDR3 counts 16 amino acids. Only CDR3 DNA remains: 48 bases, in frame from the first base. Participants in the prospective study were aged about 18 to 95 years, lived in 20 to 30 United States geographic areas, and enrolled through a virtual design. In the prospective study, participants were assigned to cohorts based on the clinical history participants reported in a screening survey and a study questionnaire. Exposed participants had been in contact with someone with a PCR-confirmed or clinician-diagnosed COVID-19 case within 2 weeks of study entry. In the prospective study, mobile phlebotomists collected whole blood, serum and a nasopharyngeal or oropharyngeal swab from each participant. Over a 2-month period, participants in the prospective study had the option of providing additional blood draws and questionnaires. Blood samples from the prospective study were shipped frozen or at room temperature prior to DNA extraction.

Recombination connected TRBV9 to TRBJ1-6, and possibly TRBD1, on 6 matching bases. This TCR was recovered from a woman aged 40 to 49 who had been exposed to COVID-19. Material for sequencing was PBMCs or T cells enriched from blood (not recorded which). For the CDR3, the sequence is CASSSDGGVLNSPLHF. The base sequence is TGTGCCAGCAGCTCCGATGGGGGCGTGCTAAATTCACCCCTCCACTTT.